This section outlines one T cell receptor beta chain sequence together with its context. Its antigen is not identified. The ends were cut back, 2 bases at V and 2 bases at J, with 13 bases in the middle. The germline V gene has CDR1 MNHNS and CDR2 SASEGT. The CDR3 contains 15 residues. Using immunoSEQ multiplex PCR, the repertoire was profiled, and TCRdb retains in-frame clones only, with some absent. Among approximately 190,000 clones, 92% were seen once, and the ten largest hold 1% to 1.5%. The data were taken from a study of T cell responses to AZD1222 COVID-19 vaccine. Regarding the study as a whole: Per reports, nearly half of all spike-specific TCRs target regions that are unmutated in variants. Seropositive status at baseline applied to only five or six AZD1222 recipients. Rises in breadth and depth of Spike-specific TCRs came after two AZD1222 doses. Spike was spanned by vaccine-associated CD4 TCRs, which were dominant at 160-218 and 743-854.

The clonotype originates from an adult in good health. The J gene is TRBJ2-7, the V gene TRBV6-1; D is unclear. The specimen was peripheral blood, collected on day 0 of AZD1222 vaccination. In DNA form, the CDR3 reads TGTGCCAGCAGTGAATCGTCAGGTCCCCCCTACGAGCAGTACTTC. This codes for CASSESSGPPYEQYF.